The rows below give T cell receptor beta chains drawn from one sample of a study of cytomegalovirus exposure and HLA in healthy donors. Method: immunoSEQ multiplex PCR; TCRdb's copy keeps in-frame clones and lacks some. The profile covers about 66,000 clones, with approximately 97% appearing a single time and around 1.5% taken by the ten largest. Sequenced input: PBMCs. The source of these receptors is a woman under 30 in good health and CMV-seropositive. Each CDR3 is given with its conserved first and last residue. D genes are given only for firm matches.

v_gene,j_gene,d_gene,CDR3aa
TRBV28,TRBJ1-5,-,CASSLWGEGVQPQHF
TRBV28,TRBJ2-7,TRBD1,CASSSTGALGYEQYF
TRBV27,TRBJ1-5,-,CASSLSGGIHQPQHF
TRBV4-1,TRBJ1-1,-,CASRQGMNTEAFF
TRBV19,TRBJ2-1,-,CASSMGRVNEQFF
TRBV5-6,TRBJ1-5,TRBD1,CASRLDRGEPQHF
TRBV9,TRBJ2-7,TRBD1,CASSAGTGGYEQYF
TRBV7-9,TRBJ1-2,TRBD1,CASSRTQGIYGYTF
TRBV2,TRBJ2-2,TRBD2,CASKGESSGRTTGELFF
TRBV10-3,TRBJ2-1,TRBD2,CAIMGTTNEQFF
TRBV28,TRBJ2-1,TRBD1,CASSDGTGMSNEQFF